The entry below describes one T cell receptor (beta chain). These data originate in a study of T cells in Graves' hyperthyroidism and ophthalmopathy. At the level of the study: Peripheral blood was taken when the disease was first diagnosed, before any treatment began.

There were TCR beta CDR3 regions amplified from RNA transcripts. In the first-round RT-PCR of the TCR CDR3, the HTBI primer set was used. One entry per CDR3 protein, called by TCRdb with MiXCR from the multiplex PCR reads. Altogether about 710,000 distinct CDR3 sequences are present, about a sixth being singletons, with the ten largest covering approximately 8.4%. V was cut by 0 bases and J by 6 bases, with 11 bases left in between. The CDR3 length is 14 residues. Germline V lookup: CDR1 SGDLS, CDR2 YYNGEE. This receptor was identified in a young man with Graves' hyperthyroidism. The genes are TRBV9 and TRBJ2-3; TRBD2 might be the D (5 bases). Specimen: blood. The CDR3: CASSVETGMDTQYF. CDR3 DNA sequence: TGTGCCAGCAGCGTAGAGACCGGGATGGATACGCAGTATTTT.